This T cell receptor beta chain stems from a study of T cell responses to AZD1222 COVID-19 vaccine. Study-level background: Whether given at about 4 or about 12 weeks, second doses were pooled.

On this clone itself: What it recognizes is unknown.

Assay used: immunoSEQ multiplex PCR; TCRdb lists only in-frame clones, some missing. The data hold 150,000 to 200,000 clones, with 93% observed a single time. General study findings and limits: Donors skewed white British and female; clonal diversity was possibly underestimated. After the peak T cell response, and only then, were repertoires sampled.

CDR1 and CDR2 (germline): SGHNT, YYREEE (reference sequence). V lost 4 bases and J 5 bases, leaving 15 bases between the germline ends. This CDR3 is 15 amino acids long. The chain recombines TRBV5-4 with TRBJ2-2, with D possibly matching TRBD1 (8 bases). This material consisted of peripheral blood, taken on day 0 of AZD1222 vaccination. The receptor comes from an adult in good health. This CDR3 is CASSPGQGGTGELFF. The DNA for the CDR3 is TGTGCCAGCAGCCCCGGACAGGGAGGGACCGGGGAGCTGTTTTTT.